Given below is one T cell receptor (beta chain) in context. The antigen remains unidentified. The entry originates in a study of PD-L1 blockade in urothelial cancer. Overall study context: It was at some point between 2013 and 2015 that patients started atezolizumab at 1,200 mg intravenously every 3 weeks. Bladder-origin urothelial cancer in males covered about 90% of the 29 patients.

Notes on the study in general: Lower pretreatment blood TCR clonality, under the median, predicted better survival, researchers reported. Durable-benefit patients had greater expansion of tumor-associated blood clones at 3 weeks.

J gave up 6 bases and V 0 bases, and 8 bases lay outside the gene matches. CDR1 SGHAT and CDR2 FQNNGV come from the germline V gene. This CDR3 is built from 18 residues. Time point defined: pretreatment peripheral blood. Sequencing used immunoSEQ multiplex PCR; TCRdb keeps in-frame clones, though not all of them. This sample has tens of thousands of clones; 80% to 85% occur once, and the top ten carry around 2%. This chain connects TRBV11-2 to TRBJ2-1, with 13 bases identical to TRBD2. The receptor's source is a man between 60 and 75 years old with urothelial cancer. Material: PBMCs, obtained around atezolizumab (anti-PD-L1) treatment. CDR3 sequence reads: CASSLDSLGTSGANEQFF. The CDR3 DNA sequence: TGTGCCAGCAGCTTAGACTCCCTCGGGACTAGCGGGGCCAATGAGCAGTTCTTC. The full variable domain, rest sourced from reference TRBV11-2 and TRBJ2-1, is EAGVAQSPRYKIIEKRQSVAFWCNPISGHATLYWYQQILGQGPKLLIQFQNNGVVDDSQLPKDRFSAERLKGVDSTLKIQPAKLEDSAVYLCASSLDSLGTSGANEQFFGPGTRLTVL.